This T cell receptor (beta chain) was identified during a study of T cells in Graves' hyperthyroidism and ophthalmopathy. General study findings and limits: A model of 13 V-J pairs discriminated ophthalmopathy from stable hyperthyroidism.

PBMCs stemmed from less than 13 ml fresh peripheral blood. RNA transcripts gave rise to amplified TCR beta CDR3 regions. First-round RT-PCR with HTBI primers amplified the TCR CDR3 region. TCRdb independently ran MiXCR on the multiplex PCR reads; one entry per CDR3 protein. The table has about 380,000 distinct CDR3 sequences, approximately 14% seen once. About this clonotype itself: Its matching antigen is unknown.

The source of this sequence is a woman aged 60-75 years with Graves' hyperthyroidism. Material: blood.

Here the CDR3 reads CSARDSWRNQPQHF. The CDR3 region has the DNA TGCAGTGCTAGAGATAGTTGGCGCAATCAGCCCCAGCATTTT. The chain uses TRBV20-1 and TRBJ1-5; D call uncertain. Trimming removed 0 bases from V and 2 bases from J, with 8 bases in between. CDR3 size: 14 residues. The germline CDR1 and CDR2 sequences are DFQATT and SNEGSKA (reference sequence).